This T cell receptor (beta chain) was recorded in a study of blood T cell repertoires in COVID-19. The protocol was immunoSEQ multiplex PCR, while the TCRdb copy is restricted to in-frame clones and leaves out a portion. Found here are just over 300,000 clones, about nine tenths of them singletons; the top ten hold 4% to 5%. The germline CDR1 and CDR2 sequences are LNHDA and SQIVND (reference sequence). CDR3 length equals 15 residues. Losses at the gene ends were 1 base for V and 2 bases for J; bases not matched to a gene: 3. The clonotype originates from a man younger than 45 who had recovered from COVID-19. Sequenced input: PBMCs or T cells enriched from blood (not recorded which). This chain joins TRBV19 and TRBJ2-7, with 9 bases matching TRBD1. The CDR3 sequence: CASSIGTGVTYEQYF. CDR3 coding DNA: TGTGCCAGTAGTATAGGGACAGGGGTAACCTACGAGCAGTACTTC. Using reference TRBV19 and TRBJ2-7 for the parts outside the CDR3, the full variable domain is DGGITQSPKYLFRKEGQNVTLSCEQNLNHDAMYWYRQDPGQGLRLIYYSQIVNDFQKGDIAEGYSVSREKKESFPLTVTSAQKNPTAFYLCASSIGTGVTYEQYFGPGTRLTVT.